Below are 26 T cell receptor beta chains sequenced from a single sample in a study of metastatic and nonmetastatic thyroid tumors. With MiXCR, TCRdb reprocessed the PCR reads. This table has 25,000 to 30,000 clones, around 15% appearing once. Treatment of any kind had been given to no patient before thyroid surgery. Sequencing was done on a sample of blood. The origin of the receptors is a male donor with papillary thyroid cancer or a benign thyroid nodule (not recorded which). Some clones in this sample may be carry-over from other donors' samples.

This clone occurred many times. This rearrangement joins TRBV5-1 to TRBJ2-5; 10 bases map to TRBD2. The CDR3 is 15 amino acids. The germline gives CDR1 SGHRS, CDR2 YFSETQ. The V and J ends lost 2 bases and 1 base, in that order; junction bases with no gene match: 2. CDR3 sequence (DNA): TGCGCCAGCAGCTTACTAGCGGGACCCCAAGAGACCCAGTACTTC. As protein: CASSLLAGPQETQYF.

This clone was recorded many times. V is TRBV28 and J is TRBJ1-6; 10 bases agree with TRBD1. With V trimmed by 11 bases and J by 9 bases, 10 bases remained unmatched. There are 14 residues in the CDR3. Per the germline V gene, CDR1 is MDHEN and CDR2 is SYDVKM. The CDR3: CASKSGQGSSPLHF. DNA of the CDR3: TGTGCCTCCAAATCGGGACAGGGGTCTTCACCCCTCCACTTT. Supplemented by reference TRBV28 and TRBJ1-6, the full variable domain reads DVKVTQSSRYLVKRTGEKVFLECVQDMDHENMFWYRQDPGLGLRLIYFSYDVKMKEKGDIPEGYSVSREKKERFSLILESASTNQTSMYLCASKSGQGSSPLHFGNGTRLTVT.

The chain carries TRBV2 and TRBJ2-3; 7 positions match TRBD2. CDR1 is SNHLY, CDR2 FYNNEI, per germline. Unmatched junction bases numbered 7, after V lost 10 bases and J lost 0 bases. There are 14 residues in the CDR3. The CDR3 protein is CAMLAGASTDTQYF. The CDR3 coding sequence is TGTGCCATGTTAGCGGGCGCTAGCACAGATACGCAGTATTTT. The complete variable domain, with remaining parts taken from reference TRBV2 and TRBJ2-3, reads EPEVTQTPSHQVTQMGQEVILRCVPISNHLYFYWYRQILGQKVEFLVSFYNNEISEKSEIFDDQFSVERPDGSNFTLKIRSTKLEDSAMYFCAMLAGASTDTQYFGPGTRLTVL.

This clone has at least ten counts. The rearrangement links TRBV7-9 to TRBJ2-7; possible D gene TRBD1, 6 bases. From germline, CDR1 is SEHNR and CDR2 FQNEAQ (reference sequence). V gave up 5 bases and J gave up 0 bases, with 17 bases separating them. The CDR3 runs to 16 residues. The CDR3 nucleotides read TGTGCCAGCAGCCCTGGAACCGTGACAGGCTCCTACGAGCAGTACTTC. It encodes CASSPGTVTGSYEQYF.

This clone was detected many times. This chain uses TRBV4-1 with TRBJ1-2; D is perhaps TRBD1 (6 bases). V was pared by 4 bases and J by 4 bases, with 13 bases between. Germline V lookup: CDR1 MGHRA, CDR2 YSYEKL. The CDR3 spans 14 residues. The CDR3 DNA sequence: TGCGCCAGCAGCCCGCCAGGGGTGGGCTATGGCTACACCTTC. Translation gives CASSPPGVGYGYTF.

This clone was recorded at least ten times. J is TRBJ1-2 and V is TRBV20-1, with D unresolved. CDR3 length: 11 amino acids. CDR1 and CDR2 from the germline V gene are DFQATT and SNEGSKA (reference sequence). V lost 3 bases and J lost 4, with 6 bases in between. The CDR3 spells CSASWVYGYTF. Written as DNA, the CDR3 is TGCAGTGCTAGTTGGGTCTATGGCTACACCTTC.

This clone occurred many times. The CDR3 spells CASSLNPRTEAFF. In DNA form, the CDR3 reads TGTGCCAGCAGCTTAAATCCACGCACTGAAGCTTTCTTT. The chain carries TRBV7-8 and TRBJ1-1; D uncertain. Germline V lookup: CDR1 SGHVS, CDR2 FQNEAQ. Trimming stripped 2 bases from V and 4 bases from J, with 8 bases between. The CDR3 is made up of 13 amino acids.

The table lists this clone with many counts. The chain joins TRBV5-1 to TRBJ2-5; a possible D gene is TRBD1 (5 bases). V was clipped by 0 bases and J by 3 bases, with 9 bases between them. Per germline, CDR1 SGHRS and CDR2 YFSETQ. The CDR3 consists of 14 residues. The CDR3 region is CASSLVGQEETQYF. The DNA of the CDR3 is TGCGCCAGCAGCTTGGTGGGGCAGGAAGAGACCCAGTACTTC.

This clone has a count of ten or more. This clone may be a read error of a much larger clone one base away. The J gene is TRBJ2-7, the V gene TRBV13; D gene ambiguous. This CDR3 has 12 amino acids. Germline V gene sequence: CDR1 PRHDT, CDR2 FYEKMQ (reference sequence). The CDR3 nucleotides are TGTGCCATCAGCTGGTGGACGCCCGAGCAGTACTTC. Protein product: CAISWWTPEQYF.

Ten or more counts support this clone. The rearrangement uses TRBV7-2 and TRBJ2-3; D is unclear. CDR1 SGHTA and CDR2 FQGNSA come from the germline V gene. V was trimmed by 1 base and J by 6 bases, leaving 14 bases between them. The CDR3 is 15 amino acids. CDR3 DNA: TGTGCCAGCAGCTTAGGACCGTCCCCCCCTGATACGCAGTATTTT. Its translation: CASSLGPSPPDTQYF.

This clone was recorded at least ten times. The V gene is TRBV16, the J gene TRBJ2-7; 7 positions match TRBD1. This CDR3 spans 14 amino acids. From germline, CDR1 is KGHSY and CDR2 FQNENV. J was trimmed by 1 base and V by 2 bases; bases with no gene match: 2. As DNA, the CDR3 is TGTGCCAGCAGCCAAGGGACAGATTCCTACGAGCAGTACTTC. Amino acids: CASSQGTDSYEQYF.

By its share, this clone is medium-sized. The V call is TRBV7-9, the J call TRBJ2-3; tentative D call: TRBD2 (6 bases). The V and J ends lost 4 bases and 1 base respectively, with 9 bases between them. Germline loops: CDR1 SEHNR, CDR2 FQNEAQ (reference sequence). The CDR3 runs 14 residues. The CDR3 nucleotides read TGTGCCAGCAGCTCGGGAGTTGGCACAGATACGCAGTATTTT. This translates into CASSSGVGTDTQYF.

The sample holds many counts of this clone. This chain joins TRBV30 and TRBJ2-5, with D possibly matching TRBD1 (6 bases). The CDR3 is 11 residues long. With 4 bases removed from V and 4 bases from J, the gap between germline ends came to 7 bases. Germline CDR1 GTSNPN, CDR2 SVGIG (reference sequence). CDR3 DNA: TGTGCCTGGACCAGGGGAGAGACCCAGTACTTC. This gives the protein CAWTRGETQYF.

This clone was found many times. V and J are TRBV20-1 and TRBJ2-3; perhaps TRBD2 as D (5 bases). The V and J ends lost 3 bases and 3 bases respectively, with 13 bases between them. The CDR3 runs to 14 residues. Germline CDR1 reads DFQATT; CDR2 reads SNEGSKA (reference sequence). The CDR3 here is CSARIVGATDTQYF. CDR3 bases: TGCAGTGCTAGGATTGTGGGAGCGACAGATACGCAGTATTTT.

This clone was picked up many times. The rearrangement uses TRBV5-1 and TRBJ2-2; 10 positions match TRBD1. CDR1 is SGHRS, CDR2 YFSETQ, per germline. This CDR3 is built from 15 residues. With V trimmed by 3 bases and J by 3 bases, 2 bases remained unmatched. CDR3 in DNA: TGCGCCAGCAGCTGGGACAGGGGAGACACCGGGGAGCTGTTTTTT. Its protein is CASSWDRGDTGELFF. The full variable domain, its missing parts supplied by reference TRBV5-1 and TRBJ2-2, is KAGVTQTPRYLIKTRGQQVTLSCSPISGHRSVSWYQQTPGQGLQFLFEYFSETQRNKGNFPGRFSGRQFSNSRSEMNVSTLELGDSALYLCASSWDRGDTGELFFGEGSRLTVL.

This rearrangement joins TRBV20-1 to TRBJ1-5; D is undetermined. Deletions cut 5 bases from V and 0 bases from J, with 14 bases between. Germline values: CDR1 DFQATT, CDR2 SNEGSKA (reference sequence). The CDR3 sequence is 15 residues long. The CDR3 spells CSAWWVAVSNQPQHF. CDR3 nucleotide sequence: TGCAGTGCTTGGTGGGTTGCAGTTAGCAATCAGCCCCAGCATTTT.

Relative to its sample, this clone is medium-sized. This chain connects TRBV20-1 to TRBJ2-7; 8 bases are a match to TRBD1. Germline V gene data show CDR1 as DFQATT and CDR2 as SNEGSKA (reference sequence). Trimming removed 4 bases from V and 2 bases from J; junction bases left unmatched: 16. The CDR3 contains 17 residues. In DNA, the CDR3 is TGCAGTGCTACCCGAAAACCTGACAGGGGTTTGACCTACGAGCAGTACTTC. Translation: CSATRKPDRGLTYEQYF.

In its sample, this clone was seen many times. This CDR3 reads CASSLDYNQPQHF. As DNA, the CDR3 is TGTGCCAGCAGCTTGGACTACAATCAGCCCCAGCATTTT. The chain joins TRBV5-4 to TRBJ1-5; D unresolved. CDR3 length: 13 residues. Trimming removed 0 bases from V and 3 bases from J, with 4 bases in between. CDR1 SGHNT and CDR2 YYREEE come from the germline V gene (reference sequence).

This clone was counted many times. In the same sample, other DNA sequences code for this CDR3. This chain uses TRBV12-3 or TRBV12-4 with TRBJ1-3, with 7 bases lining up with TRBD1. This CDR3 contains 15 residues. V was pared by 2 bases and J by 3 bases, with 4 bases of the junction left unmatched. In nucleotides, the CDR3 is TGTGCCAGCAGTTTAAGGAGGGGGCTTGGAAACACCATATATTTT. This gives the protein CASSLRRGLGNTIYF.

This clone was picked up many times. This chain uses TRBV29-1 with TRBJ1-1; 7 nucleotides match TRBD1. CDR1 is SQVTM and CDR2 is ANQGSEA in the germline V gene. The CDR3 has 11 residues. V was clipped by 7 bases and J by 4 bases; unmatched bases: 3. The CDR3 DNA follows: TGCAGCGCAGGGGGGGGCACTGAAGCTTTCTTT. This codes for CSAGGGTEAFF.

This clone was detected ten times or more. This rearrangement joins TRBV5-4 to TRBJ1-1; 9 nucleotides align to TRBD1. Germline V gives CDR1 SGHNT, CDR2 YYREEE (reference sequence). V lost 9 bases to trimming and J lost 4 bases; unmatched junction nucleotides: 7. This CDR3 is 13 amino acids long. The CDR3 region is CAIQTGGGTEAFF. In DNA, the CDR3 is TGTGCCATACAGACAGGGGGTGGCACTGAAGCTTTCTTT.

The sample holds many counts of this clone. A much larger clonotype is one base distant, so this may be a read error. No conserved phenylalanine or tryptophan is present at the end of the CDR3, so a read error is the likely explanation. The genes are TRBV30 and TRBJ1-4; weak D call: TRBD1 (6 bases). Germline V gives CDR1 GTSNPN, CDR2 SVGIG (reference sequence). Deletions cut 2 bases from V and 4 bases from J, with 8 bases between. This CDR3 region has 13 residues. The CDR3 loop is CAWSRQVNEKLFL. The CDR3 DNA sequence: TGTGCCTGGAGTAGACAGGTTAATGAAAAACTGTTTCTT.

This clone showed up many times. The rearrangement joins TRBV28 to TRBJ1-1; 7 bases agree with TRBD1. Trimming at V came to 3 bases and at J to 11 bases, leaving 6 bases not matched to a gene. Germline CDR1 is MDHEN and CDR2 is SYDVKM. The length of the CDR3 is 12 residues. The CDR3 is CASSFNDRVAFF. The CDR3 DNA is TGTGCCAGCAGTTTTAATGACAGGGTGGCTTTCTTT.

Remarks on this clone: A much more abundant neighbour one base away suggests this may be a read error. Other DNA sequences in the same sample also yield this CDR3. The CDR3 region has the DNA TGTGCCAGCAGCCCCCGTGACAACACAGATACGCAGTATTTT. Its protein product is CASSPRDNTDTQYF. The chain has TRBV11-3 and TRBJ2-3; D is ambiguous. CDR1 is SGHNT and CDR2 is YENEEA in the germline V gene. V lost 5 bases and J 2 bases, leaving 11 bases between the germline ends. CDR3 size: 14 residues.

CDR3 DNA: TGTGCCATCTTCCCGGACAGAGCCTACGAGCAGTACTTC. Its protein is CAIFPDRAYEQYF. The genes are TRBV10-3 and TRBJ2-7; tentatively, D is TRBD1 (6 bases). V lost 8 bases, J lost 2 bases, and 13 bases lay in between. The CDR3 totals 13 residues. Germline values: CDR1 ENHRY, CDR2 SYGVKD.

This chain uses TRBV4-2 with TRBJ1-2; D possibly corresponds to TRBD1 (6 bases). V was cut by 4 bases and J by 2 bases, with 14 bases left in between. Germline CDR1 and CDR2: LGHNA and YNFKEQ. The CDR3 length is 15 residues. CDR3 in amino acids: CASSPQTGGNYGYTF. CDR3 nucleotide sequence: TGTGCCAGCAGCCCGCAGACAGGCGGGAACTATGGCTACACCTTC.